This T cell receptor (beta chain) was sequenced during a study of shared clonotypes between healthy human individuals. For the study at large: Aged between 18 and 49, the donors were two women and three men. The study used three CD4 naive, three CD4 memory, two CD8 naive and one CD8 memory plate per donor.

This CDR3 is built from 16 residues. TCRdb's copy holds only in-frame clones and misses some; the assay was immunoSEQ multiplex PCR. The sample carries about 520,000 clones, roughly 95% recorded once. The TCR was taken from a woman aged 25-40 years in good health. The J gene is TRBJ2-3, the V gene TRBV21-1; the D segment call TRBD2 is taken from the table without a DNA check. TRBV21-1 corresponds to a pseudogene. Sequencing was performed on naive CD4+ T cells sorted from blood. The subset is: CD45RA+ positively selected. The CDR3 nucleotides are TGTGCCAGCAGCAAAGCGAGCGGGGGAAGCACAGATACGCAGTATTTT. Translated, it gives CASSKASGGSTDTQYF.